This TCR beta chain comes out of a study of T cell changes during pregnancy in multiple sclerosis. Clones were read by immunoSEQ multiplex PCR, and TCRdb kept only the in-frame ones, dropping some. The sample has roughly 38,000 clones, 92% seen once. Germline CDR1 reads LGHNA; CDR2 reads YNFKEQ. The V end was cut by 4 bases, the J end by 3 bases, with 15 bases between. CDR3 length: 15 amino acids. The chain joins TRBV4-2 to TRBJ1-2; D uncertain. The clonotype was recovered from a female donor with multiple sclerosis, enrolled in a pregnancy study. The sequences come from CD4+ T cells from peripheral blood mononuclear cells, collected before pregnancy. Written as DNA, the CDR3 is TGTGCCAGCAGCCGAGAGATACAGACGGACTATGGCTACACCTTC. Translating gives CASSREIQTDYGYTF.